Sequencing of this T cell receptor beta chain was carried out in a study of blood T cell repertoires in COVID-19. Turning to the study itself: The United States, Italy and Spain were the sources of the acute and convalescent COVID-19 samples. Nucleic acid was either cDNA or gDNA, and it came from T cells, B-cell-depleted T cells, or PBMCs.

V lost 5 bases to trimming and J lost 3 bases; unmatched junction nucleotides: 6. The CDR3 is made up of 15 amino acids. Germline CDR1 reads SGHRS; CDR2 reads YFSETQ. Authors' data handling: Using reference gene primer amplification, nucleated cell counts were estimated. TCRdb's copy holds only in-frame clones and misses some; the assay was immunoSEQ multiplex PCR. The V and J calls and the clone size are those of that table, but D and trimming were determined from the DNA. The data hold nearly 11,000 clones, with 84% observed a single time. This sequence originates from a man aged 50 or older with active COVID-19. The chain uses TRBV5-1 and TRBJ1-5; 9 bases align to TRBD1. The source material was peripheral blood. CDR3 nucleotide sequence: TGCGCCAGCAGTTGGACAGGGGCCTTCAATCAGCCCCAGCATTTT. Translating gives CASSWTGAFNQPQHF.